This TCR beta chain emerged from a study of post-analysis software for immune sequencing data. Study in general: Included courses were relapsing-remitting and secondary progressive multiple sclerosis; progressive-relapsing multiple sclerosis was also included. General study results and limits: Pronounced co-clustering by F measure was evident among identically batched samples. Multiple sclerosis patients had significantly lower normalized Chao1 diversity than controls. The study found TRBV5-6, TRBV5-1 and TRBV20-1 among a few TRBV segments more frequent in patients than controls.

Remarks on this clonotype: Its antigen is undetermined.

Germline CDR1 is SGHVS and CDR2 is FQNEAQ. The CDR3 has 15 residues. Trimming took off 5 bases at V and 4 bases at J, with 16 bases between the two ends. cDNA libraries for TCR beta contained unique molecular identifiers. Starting from roughly 1.1 to 9.2 million T cells, the study yielded roughly 0.5 million cDNA molecules. TCRdb passed the PCR reads through MiXCR, listing each CDR3 protein once. The profile shows 800,000 to 950,000 distinct CDR3 sequences, roughly 58% of them singletons. This chain joins TRBV7-8 and TRBJ2-3; possibly TRBD2 for D (7 bases). Sequencing was performed on blood. The TCR comes from a girl between 10 and 17 years old with multiple sclerosis. The DNA of the CDR3 is TGTGCCAGCAGCCCAAGCGCGGGGGCATCAGATACGCAGTATTTT. Its translation: CASSPSAGASDTQYF.